Presented here are 22 T cell receptor beta chains from one specimen sequenced in a study of cytomegalovirus exposure and HLA in healthy donors. Clones were read by immunoSEQ multiplex PCR, and TCRdb kept only the in-frame ones, dropping some. Altogether tens of thousands of clones are present, 97% being singletons, with the ten largest covering around 1.5%. Material for sequencing was PBMCs. The receptors shown here come from a woman aged 18-29 years in good health and CMV-seropositive.

The chain uses TRBV6-5 and TRBJ1-5, with 9 bases identical to TRBD1. This CDR3 has 14 residues. The V segment lost 2 bases and the J segment 4 bases; nucleotides outside the gene matches: 0. The germline V gene encodes CDR1 MNHEY and CDR2 SVGAGI. In DNA, the CDR3 is TGTGCCAGCAGTTACGGACAGGGGAATCAGCCCCAGCATTTT. Translated: CASSYGQGNQPQHF.

The sample holds one count of this clone. The chain is built from TRBV5-1 and TRBJ2-3; TRBD2 matches 7 bases. Germline CDR1 and CDR2: SGHRS and YFSETQ. The length of the CDR3 is 14 residues. V lost 2 bases and J lost 0; bases outside the gene matches: 0. The CDR3 DNA follows: TGCGCCAGCAGCTTTAGCGGGAGCACAGATACGCAGTATTTT. Translation gives CASSFSGSTDTQYF.

The chain recombines TRBV27 with TRBJ1-5; TRBD1 matches 7 bases. The germline V gene encodes CDR1 MNHEY and CDR2 SMNVEV (reference sequence). Trimming cost V 6 bases and J 2 bases; bases outside gene matches: 4. The CDR3 consists of 14 residues. As DNA, the CDR3 is TGTGCCAGCAGGCGACAGGGAGGCAATCAGCCCCAGCATTTT. This gives the protein CASRRQGGNQPQHF.

The chain recombines TRBV7-3 with TRBJ2-1; 9 bases fit TRBD2. V gave up 5 bases and J gave up 0 bases; unmatched junction bases: 5. This CDR3 has 16 residues. Germline lookup yields CDR1 SGHTA and CDR2 FQGTGA. CDR3: CASSDLSGSSYNEQFF. The CDR3 nucleotides are TGTGCCAGCAGCGACCTTAGCGGGAGCTCCTACAATGAGCAGTTCTTC.

The V call is TRBV7-8, the J call TRBJ2-7; the D gene is possibly TRBD1 (5 bases). V shed 1 base and J shed 4 bases, with 8 bases lying between them. The CDR3 spans 13 residues. The V gene's germline CDR1 is SGHVS and CDR2 FQNEAQ. In DNA, the CDR3 is TGTGCCAGCAGCTTAGAGGGGCCGTACGAGCAGTACTTC. It translates to CASSLEGPYEQYF.

The chain joins TRBV10-3 to TRBJ1-1; D possibly corresponds to TRBD1 (6 bases). In germline, CDR1 is ENHRY, CDR2 SYGVKD. V shed 7 bases and J shed 3 bases, with 18 bases lying between them. The CDR3 sequence is 15 residues long. The CDR3 loop is CAIKRPGHNYTEAFF. CDR3 DNA sequence: TGTGCCATCAAGCGACCGGGACACAACTACACTGAAGCTTTCTTT.

The chain combines TRBV14 with TRBJ2-7; D is ambiguous. Trimming shortened V by 6 bases and J by 5 bases, and 14 bases separated the two germline ends. In germline, CDR1 is SGHDN, CDR2 FVKESK. The CDR3 has 13 residues. CDR3 sequence: CASSKRSAHEQYF. The CDR3 DNA follows: TGTGCCAGCAGTAAAAGGAGTGCACACGAGCAGTACTTC.

The chain has TRBV19 and TRBJ2-1; perhaps TRBD2 as D (7 bases). CDR1 and CDR2 from the germline V gene are LNHDA and SQIVND (reference sequence). The CDR3 is 12 amino acids. The V end was cut by 4 bases, the J end by 10 bases, with 11 bases between. CDR3 amino acids: CASSSGGEEQFF. In DNA, the CDR3 is TGTGCCAGTAGTAGCGGGGGCGAGGAGCAGTTCTTC.

The rearrangement uses TRBV9 and TRBJ2-3, with TRBD2 identical over 8 bases. After removal of 2 bases from V and 2 bases from J, the junction contained 4 bases not matched to a gene. This CDR3 is 15 amino acids long. Germline V gene lookup returns CDR1 SGDLS and CDR2 YYNGEE. CDR3 coding DNA: TGTGCCAGCAGCGTCACTAGCGGATCCACAGATACGCAGTATTTT. It is translated as CASSVTSGSTDTQYF.

The chain's CDR3 is CASSALAGVGDTQYF. The DNA for the CDR3 is TGTGCCAGCAGTGCACTAGCGGGAGTTGGAGATACGCAGTATTTT. The chain combines TRBV6-4 with TRBJ2-3; TRBD2 aligns across 11 bases. The V segment lost 4 bases and the J segment 5 bases; nucleotides outside the gene matches: 5. The germline CDR1 and CDR2 sequences are MRHNA and SNTAGT. This CDR3 contains 15 residues.

J is TRBJ2-1 and V is TRBV5-1; TRBD2 aligns across 12 bases. CDR3 length equals 18 residues. The J segment lost 5 bases and the V segment lost 4 bases, leaving 13 bases of the junction unmatched. Per the germline V gene, CDR1 is SGHRS and CDR2 is YFSETQ. The CDR3 sequence is CASSPGLAGRTLDNEQFF. The CDR3 nucleotides read TGCGCCAGCAGCCCCGGACTAGCGGGGAGAACCCTGGACAATGAGCAGTTCTTC.

This sequence joins TRBV10-3 and TRBJ2-1, with 14 bases matching TRBD2. CDR1 and CDR2 from the germline V gene are ENHRY and SYGVKD. J lost 0 bases, V lost 8 bases, and 9 bases had no gene match. This CDR3 has 18 residues. The CDR3 loop is CAISIRGTSGSSYNEQFF. The CDR3 coding sequence is TGTGCCATCTCCATCCGAGGGACTAGCGGGAGCTCCTACAATGAGCAGTTCTTC.

This clone was seen just once. The rearrangement joins TRBV28 to TRBJ1-1; 7 positions match TRBD1. CDR1 MDHEN and CDR2 SYDVKM come from the germline V gene. The CDR3 has 14 amino acids. V lost 5 bases, J lost 1 base, and 4 bases stayed unmatched. The CDR3, as DNA: TGTGCCAGCAGTCACAGGGGCGAGAACACTGAAGCTTTCTTT. Its protein product is CASSHRGENTEAFF.

This sequence joins TRBV5-1 and TRBJ2-1; 12 nucleotides align to TRBD2. With V trimmed by 1 base and J by 9 bases, 2 bases remained unmatched. The CDR3 is 14 amino acids. CDR1 is SGHRS, CDR2 YFSETQ, per germline. The CDR3 DNA follows: TGCGCCAGCAGCTTGCTGACTAGCGGGAGTGAGCAGTTCTTC. It translates to CASSLLTSGSEQFF.

CDR3 sequence: CASSSLDRGTDTQYF. The CDR3 DNA follows: TGTGCCAGCAGTTCCCTGGACAGGGGCACAGATACGCAGTATTTT. The chain is built from TRBV27 and TRBJ2-3; 8 bases are a match to TRBD1. V shed 4 bases and J 1 base; nucleotides not matched to a gene: 4. Germline CDR1 and CDR2: MNHEY and SMNVEV (reference sequence). The CDR3 consists of 15 residues.

V is TRBV30 and J is TRBJ2-7; 10 bases align to TRBD2. V was clipped by 2 bases and J by 5 bases; unmatched bases: 3. CDR3 length: 13 residues. Germline lookup yields CDR1 GTSNPN and CDR2 SVGIG (reference sequence). CDR3 sequence reads: CAWSLSGRHEQYF. The CDR3, as DNA: TGTGCCTGGAGTCTTAGCGGGAGGCACGAGCAGTACTTC.

In this sample, this clone turned up once. The chain is built from TRBV6-6 and TRBJ2-3; TRBD2 aligns across 14 bases. After removal of 3 bases from V and 11 bases from J, the junction contained 7 bases not matched to a gene. Germline CDR1 and CDR2: MNHNY and SVGAGI (reference sequence). CDR3 length: 15 amino acids. The DNA of the CDR3 is TGTGCCAGCAGTTATGGGACTAGCGGGAGCCGGAAGCAGTATTTT. Residues: CASSYGTSGSRKQYF.

The CDR3 spells CASRGTSGRAYQNNEQFF. The CDR3, as DNA: TGTGCCAGTAGAGGGACTAGCGGGAGGGCTTATCAAAACAATGAGCAGTTCTTC. The J gene is TRBJ2-1, the V gene TRBV19, with 16 bases matching TRBD2. The germline gives CDR1 LNHDA, CDR2 SQIVND (reference sequence). V was pared by 6 bases and J by 5 bases, with 10 bases of the junction left unmatched. CDR3 length: 18 amino acids.

This sequence joins TRBV12-2 and TRBJ2-1; the table's D call of TRBD2 was not tested on the DNA. TRBV12-2 constitutes a pseudogene. The CDR3 runs to 15 residues. The chain's CDR3 is CASRLRYSAYNEQFF. The CDR3 bases are TGTGCAAGTCGCTTAAGATATAGTGCCTACAATGAGCAGTTCTTC.

The gene calls are TRBV2 and TRBJ1-1; no firm D call. Trimming pared 5 bases from V and 7 bases from J, leaving 5 bases between. This CDR3 contains 10 residues. Germline lookup yields CDR1 SNHLY and CDR2 FYNNEI. The CDR3 sequence: CASSRGEAFF. CDR3 bases: TGTGCCAGCAGTCGGGGTGAAGCTTTCTTT.

This clone has just one count. V gene TRBV10-2 combines with J gene TRBJ2-1; 8 bases are shared with TRBD2. Trimming took 8 bases from V and 6 from J; bases not matched to a gene: 12. This CDR3 contains 15 residues. Looked up from germline, CDR1 is WSHSY and CDR2 is SAAADI. CDR3 bases: TGCGCCAGCGGGTTAGCGGGGTTAGGGCCCAATGAGCAGTTCTTC. It encodes CASGLAGLGPNEQFF.

The rearrangement joins TRBV27 to TRBJ1-2, with 7 nucleotides matching TRBD1. The CDR3 contains 15 residues. Germline V lookup: CDR1 MNHEY, CDR2 SMNVEV (reference sequence). After removal of 2 bases from V and 2 bases from J, the junction contained 5 bases not matched to a gene. The chain's CDR3 is CASSLRPGGNYGYTF. Written as DNA, the CDR3 is TGTGCCAGCAGTTTAAGGCCAGGGGGGAACTATGGCTACACCTTC.